A single sample gave rise to the 22 T cell receptor beta chains below, sequenced in a study of T cell responses to AZD1222 COVID-19 vaccine. The assay was immunoSEQ multiplex PCR, and TCRdb's table has in-frame clones only and misses some. The table records about 82,000 clones, 83% of them present only once. The material was peripheral blood, obtained 28 days after the second AZD1222 dose. The receptor set was obtained from an adult who received the AZD1222 COVID-19 vaccine.

This clone was picked up a small number of times. The chain is built from TRBV7-2 and TRBJ2-2; D might be TRBD1 (6 bases). The CDR3 spans 13 residues. The V gene's germline CDR1 is SGHTA and CDR2 FQGNSA. Trimming stripped 8 bases from V and 1 base from J, with 8 bases between. CDR3 protein: CASGTRNTGELFF. DNA for the CDR3: TGTGCCAGCGGGACAAGGAACACCGGGGAGCTGTTTTTT. Complete variable domain (other parts from reference TRBV7-2 and TRBJ2-2): GAGVSQSPSNKVTEKGKDVELRCDPISGHTALYWYRQSLGQGLEFLIYFQGNSAPDKSGLPSDRFSAERTGGSVSTLTIQRTQQEDSAVYLCASGTRNTGELFFGEGSRLTVL.

The V gene is TRBV5-1, the J gene TRBJ1-1; D is ambiguous. CDR3 length: 16 residues. The V end lost 0 bases, the J end lost 4 bases, and 16 bases lay between the germline ends. The germline CDR1 and CDR2 sequences are SGHRS and YFSETQ. CDR3 DNA: TGCGCCAGCAGCTTGGCCGTGACCGACGGCGGCACTGAAGCTTTCTTT. Translating it yields CASSLAVTDGGTEAFF.

The CDR3 coding sequence is TGTGCCAGCAGCCCGGGGACAGGGGGCTTTAGGTATGGCTACACCTTC. Translating gives CASSPGTGGFRYGYTF. This rearrangement joins TRBV3-1 (or the pseudogene TRBV3-2) to TRBJ1-2; 12 nucleotides match TRBD1. J gave up 5 bases and V 4 bases, and 8 bases lay outside the gene matches. CDR3 size: 16 residues. CDR1 LGHDT and CDR2 YNNKEL come from the germline V gene (reference sequence).

V and J are TRBV7-2 and TRBJ2-3; maybe TRBD2 (6 bases). Trimming pared 6 bases from V and 3 bases from J, leaving 16 bases between. Germline CDR1 is SGHTA and CDR2 is FQGNSA. CDR3 size: 15 residues. The CDR3 sequence: CASREGAGGTDTQYF. CDR3 bases: TGTGCCAGCAGAGAAGGAGCCGGAGGGACAGATACGCAGTATTTT.

The chain links TRBV6-5 to TRBJ1-2; 7 bases fit TRBD1. Germline lookup yields CDR1 MNHEY and CDR2 SVGAGI. Trimming cost V 7 bases and J 2 bases; bases outside gene matches: 1. This CDR3 has 12 residues. The CDR3 reads CASTQGNYGYTF. DNA of the CDR3: TGTGCCAGCACACAGGGGAACTATGGCTACACCTTC.

This chain uses TRBV28 with TRBJ1-1, with a tentative D call TRBD1 (5 bases). Trimming left V 7 bases short and J 4 bases short, with 19 bases between. The CDR3 contains 15 residues. Germline V gene data show CDR1 as MDHEN and CDR2 as SYDVKM. The CDR3 nucleotides read TGTGCCAGCACCCCCGCCGCGGGGGAGCGCACTGAAGCTTTCTTT. It codes for CASTPAAGERTEAFF.

This rearrangement joins TRBV5-1 to TRBJ2-3; either TRBD1 or TRBD2 may fit D (5 bases each). The germline V gene encodes CDR1 SGHRS and CDR2 YFSETQ. The ends were cut back, 1 base at V and 2 bases at J, with 11 bases in the middle. The CDR3 runs 15 residues. The CDR3 loop reads CASSLLRGHTDTQYF. The CDR3 DNA is TGCGCCAGCAGCTTGTTGAGGGGCCACACAGATACGCAGTATTTT.

The CDR3 here is CSASRAGTGVHEQYF. The CDR3 region has the DNA TGCAGTGCTAGTCGGGCCGGGACAGGGGTCCACGAGCAGTACTTC. The rearrangement uses TRBV20-1 and TRBJ2-7, with TRBD1 matching over 10 bases. The CDR3 spans 15 residues. Germline V lookup: CDR1 DFQATT, CDR2 SNEGSKA (reference sequence). Unmatched junction bases numbered 10, after V lost 3 bases and J lost 5 bases.

The chain couples TRBV28 to TRBJ1-5; D is undetermined. This CDR3 contains 14 residues. Germline assignment: CDR1 MDHEN and CDR2 SYDVKM. With 7 bases removed from V and 0 bases from J, the gap between germline ends came to 10 bases. In nucleotides, the CDR3 is TGTGCCAGCAACCAGCTAGATAGCAATCAGCCCCAGCATTTT. It translates to CASNQLDSNQPQHF.

The chain employs TRBV7-9 and TRBJ2-1; the D gene could be TRBD1 or TRBD2 (5 bases each). V shed 5 bases and J shed 3 bases, with 17 bases lying between them. Germline V gives CDR1 SEHNR, CDR2 FQNEAQ (reference sequence). The CDR3 spans 16 residues. As DNA, the CDR3 is TGTGCCAGCAGCCCGACTATTGACAGTCTCTACAATGAGCAGTTCTTC. Protein product: CASSPTIDSLYNEQFF.

This chain connects TRBV2 to TRBJ1-2; D ambiguous. This CDR3 is built from 13 residues. CDR1 and CDR2 (germline): SNHLY, FYNNEI. With 7 bases removed from V and 8 bases from J, the gap between germline ends came to 17 bases. DNA for the CDR3: TGTGCCAGCATTAGAGACGGGGTTGGAGGCTACACCTTC. This translates into CASIRDGVGGYTF.

V is TRBV7-9 and J is TRBJ1-2; TRBD1 aligns across 7 bases. The CDR3 loop spans 13 amino acids. Trimming took 5 bases from V and 8 from J; bases not matched to a gene: 8. Germline V CDR1 and CDR2: SEHNR, FQNEAQ (reference sequence). The CDR3 DNA reads as TGTGCCAGCAGCCCGACAGGGCCGGGAGGCTACACCTTC. Translated: CASSPTGPGGYTF.

The rearrangement links TRBV7-9 to TRBJ2-7; TRBD2 matches 12 bases. Per the germline V gene, CDR1 is SEHNR and CDR2 is FQNEAQ (reference sequence). V lost 9 bases to trimming and J lost 1 base; unmatched junction nucleotides: 16. The CDR3 consists of 18 residues. CDR3 sequence reads: CASLGPYETSGGSYEQYF. The CDR3 DNA is TGTGCCAGTTTAGGCCCCTATGAGACTAGCGGGGGATCCTACGAGCAGTACTTC.

This chain connects TRBV28 to TRBJ2-7, with D perhaps TRBD1 (6 bases). The germline CDR1 and CDR2 sequences are MDHEN and SYDVKM. This CDR3 contains 16 residues. The ends were cut back, 5 bases at V and 2 bases at J, with 19 bases in the middle. The CDR3 DNA reads TGTGCCAGCAGTACCCTCCGGGACAAGGGGGCCTACGAGCAGTACTTC. It translates to CASSTLRDKGAYEQYF.

The rearrangement joins TRBV3-1 (or the pseudogene TRBV3-2) to TRBJ1-1; TRBD1 is a possible D gene (5 bases). There are 14 residues in the CDR3. V lost 2 bases, J lost 8 bases, and 15 bases lay in between. Germline CDR1 is LGHDT and CDR2 is YNNKEL (reference sequence). CDR3 nucleotide sequence: TGTGCCAGCAGCCAACAGTATGACAGTGCCGAAGCTTTCTTT. Its protein product is CASSQQYDSAEAFF.

The chain is built from TRBV6-2 or TRBV6-3 and TRBJ2-2; unclear D gene. CDR1 and CDR2 from the germline V gene are MNHEY and SVGEGT. V lost 6 bases, J lost 4 bases, and 6 bases lay in between. There are 12 residues in the CDR3. The CDR3 DNA follows: TGTGCCAGCAGCCTGGTCACCGGGGAGCTGTTTTTT. Translation gives CASSLVTGELFF.

This chain uses TRBV9 with TRBJ1-2; D not resolved. Trimming took off 6 bases at V and 6 bases at J, with 9 bases between the two ends. The length of the CDR3 is 11 residues. Germline loops: CDR1 SGDLS, CDR2 YYNGEE. The CDR3 coding sequence is TGTGCCAGCACGGGAGCGAATGGCTACACCTTC. Its translation is CASTGANGYTF. Filled out from reference TRBV9 and TRBJ1-2, the complete variable domain reads DSGVTQTPKHLITATGQRVTLRCSPRSGDLSVYWYQQSLDQGLQFLIQYYNGEERAKGNILERFSAQQFPDLHSELNLSSLELGDSALYFCASTGANGYTFGSGTRLTVV.

The chain carries TRBV2 and TRBJ2-5; D gene uncertain. The V and J ends lost 1 base and 6 bases respectively, with 9 bases between them. The CDR3 has 13 residues. Germline V lookup: CDR1 SNHLY, CDR2 FYNNEI. CDR3 coding DNA: TGTGCCAGCAGTGAAGAGGGCGGCCAGACCCAGTACTTC. Amino acids: CASSEEGGQTQYF.

This clone was counted between two and nine times. This sequence joins TRBV5-4 and TRBJ2-7; TRBD2 is a possible D gene (5 bases). The ends were cut back, 1 base at V and 2 bases at J, with 13 bases in the middle. The CDR3 extends over 15 amino acids. Germline CDR1 reads SGHNT; CDR2 reads YYREEE (reference sequence). CDR3 sequence (DNA): TGTGCCAGCAGCTTGTACCGAGGGCCCCCCTACGAGCAGTACTTC. Protein: CASSLYRGPPYEQYF. Using reference TRBV5-4 and TRBJ2-7 for the parts outside the CDR3, the full variable domain is ETGVTQSPTHLIKTRGQQVTLRCSSQSGHNTVSWYQQALGQGPQFIFQYYREEENGRGNFPPRFSGLQFPNYSSELNVNALELDDSALYLCASSLYRGPPYEQYFGPGTRLTVT.

Here the CDR3 reads CASSLKRDRDGYTF. The CDR3 DNA follows: TGTGCCAGCAGCCTGAAACGGGACAGGGATGGCTACACCTTC. This rearrangement joins TRBV7-9 to TRBJ1-2; TRBD1 agrees at 9 bases. The CDR3 is 14 amino acids. The J segment lost 6 bases and the V segment lost 5 bases, leaving 7 bases of the junction unmatched. CDR1 and CDR2 (germline): SEHNR, FQNEAQ (reference sequence).

The chain has TRBV4-1 and TRBJ1-4; no definite D call. The length of the CDR3 is 16 residues. The germline V gene has CDR1 MGHRA and CDR2 YSYEKL. V dropped 3 bases and J dropped 5 bases, with 16 bases sitting between them. The DNA for the CDR3 is TGCGCCAGCAGCCACCTAAGCCAAGGATCGAATGAAAAACTGTTTTTT. Amino acids: CASSHLSQGSNEKLFF.

This chain joins TRBV5-6 and TRBJ1-1, with TRBD1 identical over 11 bases. V dropped 4 bases and J dropped 4; count of bases not matched to a gene: 9. This CDR3 comprises 16 residues. CDR1 is SGHDT and CDR2 is YYEEEE in the germline V gene. CDR3 in DNA: TGTGCCAGCAGCCCCGGACAGGGGGCGAGGGGCACTGAAGCTTTCTTT. It is translated as CASSPGQGARGTEAFF.